A single sample is the source of the 32 T cell receptor beta chains below, sequenced in a study of blood T cell repertoires in COVID-19. This table comes from immunoSEQ multiplex PCR, and its TCRdb copy is limited to in-frame clones, with some not included. Altogether approximately 300,000 clones are present, about 90% being singletons, with the ten largest covering about 6%. The sample taken for sequencing was PBMCs or T cells enriched from blood (not recorded which). The receptors were sampled from a woman aged 25 to 39 who had recovered from COVID-19.

This clone occurred once. V gene TRBV5-8 combines with J gene TRBJ1-2, with 11 nucleotides matching TRBD1. The CDR3 has 15 amino acids. Germline V gene sequence: CDR1 SGHTS, CDR2 YDEGEE. V lost 2 bases and J lost 5; bases outside the gene matches: 5. The chain's CDR3 is CASSLGGQGAYGYTF. Written as DNA, the CDR3 is TGTGCCAGCAGCTTAGGCGGACAGGGGGCTTATGGCTACACCTTC.

The gene calls are TRBV10-3 and TRBJ1-2, with TRBD1 matching over 7 bases. CDR1 and CDR2 (germline): ENHRY, SYGVKD. The CDR3 is 18 amino acids. V was clipped by 0 bases and J by 6 bases; unmatched bases: 16. The CDR3 region is CAISESNYRDSKTHGYTF. CDR3 nucleotides: TGTGCCATCAGTGAGTCAAACTATCGGGACAGTAAAACGCATGGCTACACCTTC.

This chain links TRBV6-5 with TRBJ1-5, with D maybe TRBD1 (5 bases). The germline V gene encodes CDR1 MNHEY and CDR2 SVGAGI. The CDR3 is 12 residues long. Trimming cost V 6 bases and J 6 bases, with 9 bases left between them. Written as DNA, the CDR3 is TGTGCCAGCAGAAGGGGCGGTCAGCCCCAGCATTTT. As protein: CASRRGGQPQHF.

This chain links TRBV7-3 with TRBJ1-1, with TRBD1 identical over 8 bases. Unmatched junction bases numbered 10, after V lost 5 bases and J lost 5 bases. There are 15 residues in the CDR3. Germline V gene lookup returns CDR1 SGHTA and CDR2 FQGTGA. Written as DNA, the CDR3 is TGTGCCAGCAGCCCCACTGACAGGGGATTTACTGAAGCTTTCTTT. Protein product: CASSPTDRGFTEAFF. The variable domain in full, with the rest retrieved from reference TRBV7-3 and TRBJ1-1, is GAGVSQTPSNKVTEKGKYVELRCDPISGHTALYWYRQSLGQGPEFLIYFQGTGAADDSGLPNDRFFAVRPEGSVSTLKIQRTERGDSAVYLCASSPTDRGFTEAFFGQGTRLTVV.

The V call is TRBV7-3, the J call TRBJ2-1; no clear D. The CDR3 is made up of 15 amino acids. Germline V gene data show CDR1 as SGHTA and CDR2 as FQGTGA. V was pared by 0 bases and J by 7 bases, with 13 bases between. In DNA form, the CDR3 reads TGTGCCAGCAGCTTAACTAGAACCCTTCAAAATGAGCAGTTCTTC. It is translated as CASSLTRTLQNEQFF.

Written as DNA, the CDR3 is TGTGCCAGCAGCTTAATTCCCTTGGGACAGAACTCCTACAATGAGCAGTTCTTC. This translates into CASSLIPLGQNSYNEQFF. V and J are TRBV7-3 and TRBJ2-1; 7 nucleotides line up with TRBD1. V was pared by 1 base and J by 0 bases, with 9 bases of the junction left unmatched. The CDR3 runs 18 residues. The germline V gene has CDR1 SGHTA and CDR2 FQGTGA.

A single count supports this clone. V gene TRBV13 combines with J gene TRBJ2-7, with D perhaps TRBD1 (5 bases). Trimming cost V 0 bases and J 4 bases, with 7 bases left between them. This CDR3 region has 13 residues. CDR1 PRHDT and CDR2 FYEKMQ come from the germline V gene (reference sequence). CDR3 protein: CASSLGGPYEQYF. CDR3 DNA sequence: TGTGCCAGCAGCTTAGGGGGGCCGTACGAGCAGTACTTC.

This chain joins TRBV2 and TRBJ2-3, with 14 nucleotides matching TRBD2. V shed 3 bases and J 5 bases; nucleotides not matched to a gene: 1. The CDR3 has 15 amino acids. Germline V gives CDR1 SNHLY, CDR2 FYNNEI. The CDR3 spells CASSEGLAGVDTQYF. CDR3 DNA: TGTGCCAGCAGTGAGGGACTAGCGGGGGTAGATACGCAGTATTTT.

This clone appeared once. The V and J genes are TRBV19 and TRBJ1-4; the match to TRBD1 covers 7 bases. V shed 6 bases and J 8 bases; nucleotides not matched to a gene: 9. Germline V CDR1 and CDR2: LNHDA, SQIVND (reference sequence). The CDR3 totals 14 residues. In nucleotides, the CDR3 is TGTGCCAGTAGCACCGGGACAGCAAGCGAAAAACTGTTTTTT. This codes for CASSTGTASEKLFF.

CDR3 amino acids: CASTGTSFYGYTF. The CDR3 nucleotides are TGTGCCAGCACCGGGACAAGCTTCTATGGCTACACCTTC. The chain couples TRBV6-5 to TRBJ1-2; tentatively, D is TRBD1 (6 bases). V lost 7 bases, J lost 4 bases, and 13 bases lay in between. Germline lookup yields CDR1 MNHEY and CDR2 SVGAGI. The CDR3 loop spans 13 amino acids.

V and J are TRBV5-1 and TRBJ2-1, with TRBD1 identical over 9 bases. The V segment lost 4 bases and the J segment 3 bases; nucleotides outside the gene matches: 8. The germline gives CDR1 SGHRS, CDR2 YFSETQ. The CDR3 is 16 residues long. The CDR3 DNA reads as TGCGCCAGCAGCGCGGGACAGGGCGGGGGCTACAATGAGCAGTTCTTC. Its protein is CASSAGQGGGYNEQFF.

This chain uses TRBV18 with TRBJ1-1; D possibly corresponds to TRBD1 (6 bases). The CDR3 consists of 16 residues. V lost 2 bases and J 1 base, leaving 14 bases between the germline ends. Germline CDR1 KGHSH, CDR2 LQKENI. The CDR3 region has the DNA TGTGCCAGCTCACCAGGGGGCTCCTGGGGGAACACTGAAGCTTTCTTT. It specifies CASSPGGSWGNTEAFF.

A few counts support this clone. This chain links TRBV5-1 with TRBJ1-1, with TRBD1 matching over 8 bases. V trimming: 4 bases; J trimming: 6 bases; junction bases outside the gene matches: 8. There are 14 residues in the CDR3. Germline V gene data show CDR1 as SGHRS and CDR2 as YFSETQ. In nucleotides, the CDR3 is TGCGCCAGCAGCGGGGGACAGGCCAACGCTGAAGCTTTCTTT. It is translated as CASSGGQANAEAFF.

The chain carries TRBV5-1 and TRBJ1-2; the match to TRBD1 covers 7 bases. V lost 0 bases, J lost 0 bases, and 2 bases stayed unmatched. This CDR3 has 15 residues. Germline V gives CDR1 SGHRS, CDR2 YFSETQ. In DNA form, the CDR3 reads TGCGCCAGCAGCTTGGCCGGGACAGCTAACTATGGCTACACCTTC. Translating gives CASSLAGTANYGYTF. Full variable domain (remainder filled in from reference TRBV5-1 and TRBJ1-2): KAGVTQTPRYLIKTRGQQVTLSCSPISGHRSVSWYQQTPGQGLQFLFEYFSETQRNKGNFPGRFSGRQFSNSRSEMNVSTLELGDSALYLCASSLAGTANYGYTFGSGTRLTVV.

V and J are TRBV6-2 or TRBV6-3 and TRBJ2-7, with TRBD1 matching over 10 bases. Germline V gene sequence: CDR1 MNHEY, CDR2 SVGEGT. The CDR3 extends over 14 amino acids. Losses at the gene ends were 4 bases for V and 5 bases for J; bases not matched to a gene: 5. The chain's CDR3 is CASSFRDRGHEQYF. The CDR3 nucleotides read TGTGCCAGCAGTTTCCGGGACAGGGGCCACGAGCAGTACTTC.

The chain combines TRBV7-9 with TRBJ2-1; possible D gene TRBD1, 5 bases. Germline-derived CDR1 and CDR2 are SEHNR and FQNEAQ (reference sequence). The V end lost 1 base, the J end lost 0 bases, and 10 bases lay between the germline ends. The CDR3 totals 16 residues. The DNA for the CDR3 is TGTGCCAGCAGCTTAGTCGACAGATTCTCCTACAATGAGCAGTTCTTC. Its protein product is CASSLVDRFSYNEQFF.

This clone was recorded a few times. The rearrangement joins TRBV19 to TRBJ1-5, with TRBD1 identical over 11 bases. The CDR3 covers 16 residues. Germline V gene lookup returns CDR1 LNHDA and CDR2 SQIVND (reference sequence). Trimming cost V 3 bases and J 7 bases; bases outside gene matches: 8. In DNA, the CDR3 is TGTGCCAGTAGTATCCCAGGACAGGGGGCACGACAGCCCCAGCATTTT. The encoded protein is CASSIPGQGARQPQHF.

V is TRBV12-3 or TRBV12-4 and J is TRBJ1-2; 9 positions agree with TRBD1. V was pared by 6 bases and J by 13 bases, with 12 bases of the junction left unmatched. The CDR3 length is 13 residues. For the CDR3, the DNA is TGTGCCAGCAGATCCGGGACAGGGAAGGGGATCACCTTC. Its translation: CASRSGTGKGITF.

Here the CDR3 DNA reads TGTGCCAGCAGCCGCAAGGGACAGATGAATCAGCCCCAGCATTTT. It yields the protein CASSRKGQMNQPQHF. This chain uses TRBV6-5 with TRBJ1-5, with TRBD1 matching 7 bases. This CDR3 is 15 amino acids long. CDR1 and CDR2 (germline): MNHEY, SVGAGI. V lost 6 bases and J lost 4; bases outside the gene matches: 9.

This clone appeared a few times. The chain recombines TRBV9 with TRBJ2-5, with 10 bases matching TRBD2. Germline loops: CDR1 SGDLS, CDR2 YYNGEE. Trimming cost V 4 bases and J 5 bases; bases outside gene matches: 11. The CDR3 runs to 16 residues. The CDR3 DNA reads TGTGCCAGCAGCCCCATCCCCCTAGCGGGGGTGGAGACCCAGTACTTC. Its translation: CASSPIPLAGVETQYF.

The V call is TRBV30, the J call TRBJ2-3; 9 bases fit TRBD1. Germline V gene lookup returns CDR1 GTSNPN and CDR2 SVGIG (reference sequence). After removal of 4 bases from V and 4 bases from J, the junction contained 6 bases not matched to a gene. The CDR3 covers 14 residues. CDR3 in DNA: TGTGCCTGGAACCCGGACAGGGGTGCAGATACGCAGTATTTT. It codes for CAWNPDRGADTQYF. Full variable domain (missing parts from reference TRBV30 and TRBJ2-3): SQTIHQWPATLVQPVGSPLSLECTVEGTSNPNLYWYRQAAGRGLQLLFYSVGIGQISSEVPQNLSASRPQDRQFILSSKKLLLSDSGFYLCAWNPDRGADTQYFGPGTRLTVL.

The V gene is TRBV7-9, the J gene TRBJ1-1; tentative D call: TRBD1 (6 bases). Trimming removed 5 bases from V and 0 bases from J, with 16 bases in between. The CDR3 extends over 16 amino acids. Germline CDR1 is SEHNR and CDR2 is FQNEAQ (reference sequence). The CDR3 DNA reads TGTGCCAGCAGCACACGACAGGAGTCCTTGAACACTGAAGCTTTCTTT. This sequence encodes CASSTRQESLNTEAFF. The full variable domain, completed using reference TRBV7-9 and TRBJ1-1, is DTGVSQNPRHKITKRGQNVTFRCDPISEHNRLYWYRQTLGQGPEFLTYFQNEAQLEKSRLLSDRFSAERPKGSFSTLEIQRTEQGDSAMYLCASSTRQESLNTEAFFGQGTRLTVV.

The chain combines TRBV9 with TRBJ2-3, with unresolved D. The CDR3 is 14 amino acids. Trimming left V 4 bases short and J 9 bases short, with 18 bases between. CDR1 is SGDLS, CDR2 YYNGEE, per germline. This chain's CDR3 is CASSSRPQVETQYF. CDR3 DNA: TGTGCCAGCAGCTCCAGACCCCAGGTAGAGACGCAGTATTTT.

DNA for the CDR3: TGTGCCAGCAGTTCACCCGGGACAGAAATGCCGTATGGCTACACCTTC. Protein: CASSSPGTEMPYGYTF. This chain links TRBV5-4 with TRBJ1-2; 7 bases map to TRBD1. The V gene's germline CDR1 is SGHNT and CDR2 YYREEE (reference sequence). The trim removed 5 bases at V and 5 bases at J, leaving 15 bases unmatched. The CDR3 has 16 amino acids.

This chain links TRBV5-1 with TRBJ1-2, with D unclear. Between the trimmed V and J ends, which lost 4 bases and 5 bases, there was a span of 18 bases. This CDR3 has 15 amino acids. Looked up from germline, CDR1 is SGHRS and CDR2 is YFSETQ. The CDR3 DNA sequence: TGCGCCAGCAGCCCGGAGGTATCCGTAATTTATGGCTACACCTTC. Its protein is CASSPEVSVIYGYTF.

J is TRBJ2-3 and V is TRBV27; no firm D call. Per germline, CDR1 MNHEY and CDR2 SMNVEV (reference sequence). V was pared by 2 bases and J by 0 bases, with 6 bases between. There are 14 residues in the CDR3. The CDR3: CASSLVRSTDTQYF. DNA of the CDR3: TGTGCCAGCAGTTTAGTCAGGAGCACAGATACGCAGTATTTT.

The chain employs TRBV7-9 and TRBJ1-5, with 7 bases lining up with TRBD1. The germline V gene encodes CDR1 SEHNR and CDR2 FQNEAQ (reference sequence). This CDR3 spans 18 amino acids. J lost 3 bases, V lost 0 bases, and 11 bases had no gene match. CDR3 protein: CASSLAKVGQHHNQPQHF. The CDR3 DNA follows: TGTGCCAGCAGCTTAGCGAAGGTGGGACAGCACCACAATCAGCCCCAGCATTTT.

The V and J genes are TRBV7-2 and TRBJ1-2, with D possibly being TRBD1 (5 bases). Per the germline V gene, CDR1 is SGHTA and CDR2 is FQGNSA. This CDR3 is built from 14 residues. With 0 bases removed from V and 6 bases from J, the gap between germline ends came to 11 bases. The CDR3 spells CASSLAGAAHGYTF. In DNA, the CDR3 is TGTGCCAGCAGCTTAGCTGGGGCGGCTCATGGCTACACCTTC.

V and J are TRBV4-1 and TRBJ1-2, with D perhaps TRBD1 (5 bases). Germline V gives CDR1 MGHRA, CDR2 YSYEKL. V was pared by 4 bases and J by 4 bases, with 13 bases between. There are 14 residues in the CDR3. Here the CDR3 DNA reads TGCGCCAGCAGCCTACCTGGGACTCTCTATGGCTACACCTTC. The encoded protein is CASSLPGTLYGYTF.

The CDR3: CASSLATGRVDQPQHF. CDR3 coding DNA: TGTGCCAGCAGCTTAGCCACGGGCAGGGTTGATCAGCCCCAGCATTTT. The chain employs TRBV7-2 and TRBJ1-5, with D possibly being TRBD1 (5 bases). The CDR3 length is 16 residues. CDR1 is SGHTA, CDR2 FQGNSA, per germline. Trimming removed 0 bases from V and 5 bases from J, with 14 bases in between.

This clone was seen once. V gene TRBV6-5 combines with J gene TRBJ1-5; 11 positions agree with TRBD1. The germline V gene encodes CDR1 MNHEY and CDR2 SVGAGI. Losses at the gene ends were 10 bases for V and 3 bases for J; bases not matched to a gene: 5. The CDR3 loop spans 14 amino acids. Here the CDR3 DNA reads TGTGCCACTAGGACAGGGGGCCCCAATCAGCCCCAGCATTTT. Protein product: CATRTGGPNQPQHF.

This clone was recorded a few times. This CDR3 is CASSTRLAGPTDTQYF. The CDR3 DNA reads as TGTGCCAGCAGCACGAGACTAGCGGGACCCACAGATACGCAGTATTTT. This chain uses TRBV7-2 with TRBJ2-3; the match to TRBD2 covers 11 bases. The CDR3 has 16 amino acids. Germline lookup yields CDR1 SGHTA and CDR2 FQGNSA. J lost 2 bases, V lost 5 bases, and 6 bases had no gene match. Variable domain in full (rest from reference TRBV7-2 and TRBJ2-3): GAGVSQSPSNKVTEKGKDVELRCDPISGHTALYWYRQSLGQGLEFLIYFQGNSAPDKSGLPSDRFSAERTGGSVSTLTIQRTQQEDSAVYLCASSTRLAGPTDTQYFGPGTRLTVL.